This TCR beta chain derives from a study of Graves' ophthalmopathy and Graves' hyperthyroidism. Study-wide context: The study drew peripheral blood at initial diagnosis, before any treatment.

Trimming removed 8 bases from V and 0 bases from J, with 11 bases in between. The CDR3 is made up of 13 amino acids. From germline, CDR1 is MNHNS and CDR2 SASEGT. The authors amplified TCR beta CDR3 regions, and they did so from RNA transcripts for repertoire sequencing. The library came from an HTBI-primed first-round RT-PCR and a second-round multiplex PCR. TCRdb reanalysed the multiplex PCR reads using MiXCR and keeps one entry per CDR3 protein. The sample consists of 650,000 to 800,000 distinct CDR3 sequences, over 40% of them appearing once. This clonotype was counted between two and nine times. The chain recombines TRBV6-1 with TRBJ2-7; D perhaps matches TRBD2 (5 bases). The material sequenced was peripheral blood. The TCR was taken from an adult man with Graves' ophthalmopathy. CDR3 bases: TGTGCCAGCGAGAGGGAGCTCTCCTACGAGCAGTACTTC. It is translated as CASERELSYEQYF.